The table lists the clone carrying this T cell receptor (beta chain) with a few counts. This sample stems from a study of Graves' ophthalmopathy and Graves' hyperthyroidism. The authors amplified TCR beta CDR3 regions, and they did so from RNA transcripts for repertoire sequencing. Second-round multiplex PCR came after first-round RT-PCR with HTBI primers. TCRdb independently ran MiXCR on the multiplex PCR reads; one entry per CDR3 protein. The sample has about 1.1 million distinct CDR3 sequences; roughly two fifths are singletons. V was shortened by 4 bases and J by 7 bases, with 7 bases between the two germline ends. CDR1 is KGHSH, CDR2 LQKENI, per germline. The CDR3 covers 11 residues.

The sequenced material came from peripheral blood or thyroid tissue (not recorded which). The chain links TRBV18 to TRBJ1-1; maybe TRBD1 (6 bases). This receptor was taken from an adult man with Graves' hyperthyroidism. This chain's CDR3 is CASSRGLEAFF. The CDR3 DNA reads as TGTGCCAGCTCACGGGGGCTTGAAGCTTTCTTT.